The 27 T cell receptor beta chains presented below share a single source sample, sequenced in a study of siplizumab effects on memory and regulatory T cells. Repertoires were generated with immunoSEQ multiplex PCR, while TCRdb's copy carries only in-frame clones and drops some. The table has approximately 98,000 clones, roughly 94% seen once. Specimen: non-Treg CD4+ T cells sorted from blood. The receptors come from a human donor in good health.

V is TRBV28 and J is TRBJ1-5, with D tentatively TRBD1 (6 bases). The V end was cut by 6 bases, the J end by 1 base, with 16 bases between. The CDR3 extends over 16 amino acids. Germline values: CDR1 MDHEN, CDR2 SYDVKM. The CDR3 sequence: CASSASSGDSNQPQHF. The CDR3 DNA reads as TGTGCCAGCAGCGCCTCCTCAGGGGACAGCAATCAGCCCCAGCATTTT.

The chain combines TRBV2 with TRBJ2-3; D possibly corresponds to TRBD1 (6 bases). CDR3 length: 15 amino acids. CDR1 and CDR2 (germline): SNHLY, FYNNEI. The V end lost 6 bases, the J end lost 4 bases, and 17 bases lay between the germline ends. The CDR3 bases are TGTGCCAGCAGCCCCGGACAGCCGAGGGCAGATACGCAGTATTTT. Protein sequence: CASSPGQPRADTQYF. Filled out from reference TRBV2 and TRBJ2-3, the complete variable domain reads EPEVTQTPSHQVTQMGQEVILRCVPISNHLYFYWYRQILGQKVEFLVSFYNNEISEKSEIFDDQFSVERPDGSNFTLKIRSTKLEDSAMYFCASSPGQPRADTQYFGPGTRLTVL.

This CDR3 reads CASNEGVYNSPLHF. The CDR3 DNA follows: TGTGCCAGTAATGAAGGGGTATATAATTCACCCCTCCACTTT. The chain combines TRBV27 with TRBJ1-6; weak D call: TRBD1 (5 bases). The ends were cut back, 9 bases at V and 4 bases at J, with 13 bases in the middle. The CDR3 contains 14 residues. CDR1 is MNHEY and CDR2 is SMNVEV in the germline V gene (reference sequence).

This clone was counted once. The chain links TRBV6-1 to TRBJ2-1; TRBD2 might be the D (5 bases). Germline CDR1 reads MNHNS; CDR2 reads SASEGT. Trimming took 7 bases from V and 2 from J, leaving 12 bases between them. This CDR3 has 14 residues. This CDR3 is CASTAGPAYNEQFF. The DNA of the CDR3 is TGTGCCAGCACGGCGGGTCCGGCCTACAATGAGCAGTTCTTC.

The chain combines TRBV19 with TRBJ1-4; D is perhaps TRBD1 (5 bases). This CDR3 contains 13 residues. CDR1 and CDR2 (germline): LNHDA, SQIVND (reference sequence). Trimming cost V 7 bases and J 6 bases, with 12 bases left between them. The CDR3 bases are TGTGCCAGTACCCTTAGGGGCCATGAAAAACTGTTTTTT. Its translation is CASTLRGHEKLFF.

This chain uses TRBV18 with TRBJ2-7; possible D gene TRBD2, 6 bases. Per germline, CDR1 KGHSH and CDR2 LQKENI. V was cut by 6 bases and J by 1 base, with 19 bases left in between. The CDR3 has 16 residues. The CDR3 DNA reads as TGTGCCAGCTCCCCTAAGGCCAGCGGACTATCCTACGAGCAGTACTTC. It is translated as CASSPKASGLSYEQYF.

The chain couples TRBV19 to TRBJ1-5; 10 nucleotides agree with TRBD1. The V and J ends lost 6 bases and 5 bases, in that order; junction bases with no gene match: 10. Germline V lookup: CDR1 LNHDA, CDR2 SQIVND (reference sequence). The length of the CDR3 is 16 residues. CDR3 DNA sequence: TGTGCCAGTAGGCAAGACGGGACAGGGGTTTATCAGCCCCAGCATTTT. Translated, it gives CASRQDGTGVYQPQHF.

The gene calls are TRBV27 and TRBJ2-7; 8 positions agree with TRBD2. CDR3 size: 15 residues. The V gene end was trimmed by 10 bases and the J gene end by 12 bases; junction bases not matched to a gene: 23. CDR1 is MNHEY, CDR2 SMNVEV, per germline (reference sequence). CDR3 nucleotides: TGTGCCACCCGTGCTAGCGGGTATCAGTTCAGGGCAGTGTACTTC. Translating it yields CATRASGYQFRAVYF.

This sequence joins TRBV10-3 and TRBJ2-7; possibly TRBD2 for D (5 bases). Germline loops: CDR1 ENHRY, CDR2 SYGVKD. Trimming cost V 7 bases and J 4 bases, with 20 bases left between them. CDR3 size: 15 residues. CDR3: CAITDPIAFPYEQYF. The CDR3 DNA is TGTGCCATCACCGACCCAATAGCGTTCCCTTACGAGCAGTACTTC.

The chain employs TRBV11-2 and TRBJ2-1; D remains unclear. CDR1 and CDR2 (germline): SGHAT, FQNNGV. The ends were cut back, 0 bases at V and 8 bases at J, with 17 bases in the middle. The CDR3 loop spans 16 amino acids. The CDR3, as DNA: TGTGCCAGCAGCTTAGACCCTTGGGCTAGAAGGGATGAGCAGTTCTTC. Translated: CASSLDPWARRDEQFF.

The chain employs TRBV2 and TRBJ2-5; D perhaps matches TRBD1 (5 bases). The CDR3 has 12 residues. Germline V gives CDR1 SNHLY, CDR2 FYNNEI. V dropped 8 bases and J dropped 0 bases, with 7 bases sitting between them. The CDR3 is CASARDQETQYF. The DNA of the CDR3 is TGTGCCAGCGCCAGGGACCAAGAGACCCAGTACTTC.

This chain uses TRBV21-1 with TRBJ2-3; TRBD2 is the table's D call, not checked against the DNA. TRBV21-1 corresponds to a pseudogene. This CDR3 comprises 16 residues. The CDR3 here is CASSKDEAGSADTQYF. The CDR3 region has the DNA TGTGCCAGCAGCAAAGATGAAGCGGGAAGTGCAGATACGCAGTATTTT.

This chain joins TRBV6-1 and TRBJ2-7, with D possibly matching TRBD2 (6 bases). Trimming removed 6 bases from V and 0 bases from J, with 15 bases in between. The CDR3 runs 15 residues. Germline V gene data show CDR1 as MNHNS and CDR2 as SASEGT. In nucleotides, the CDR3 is TGTGCCAGCAGCTTTCTCGGCGGGATCTCCTACGAGCAGTACTTC. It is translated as CASSFLGGISYEQYF.

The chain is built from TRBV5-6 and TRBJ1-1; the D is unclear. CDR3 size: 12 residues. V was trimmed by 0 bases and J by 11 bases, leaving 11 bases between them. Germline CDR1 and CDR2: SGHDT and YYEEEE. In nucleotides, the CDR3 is TGTGCCAGCAGCTTGGGACGGATAGGGGCTTTCTTT. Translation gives CASSLGRIGAFF.

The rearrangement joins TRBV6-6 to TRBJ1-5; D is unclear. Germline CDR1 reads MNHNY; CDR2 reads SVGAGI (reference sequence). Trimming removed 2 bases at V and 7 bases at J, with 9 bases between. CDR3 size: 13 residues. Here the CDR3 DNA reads TGTGCCAGCAGTTACGATCGTGTGCAGCCCCAGCATTTT. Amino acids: CASSYDRVQPQHF.

CDR3 bases: TGTGCCAGCGGGCTACAGGCCTATGGCTACACCTTC. Protein product: CASGLQAYGYTF. V usage is TRBV28 and J usage is TRBJ1-2, with TRBD1 as a possible D gene (5 bases). Germline V gene lookup returns CDR1 MDHEN and CDR2 SYDVKM. The CDR3 totals 12 residues. V was cut by 8 bases and J by 4 bases, with 11 bases left in between.

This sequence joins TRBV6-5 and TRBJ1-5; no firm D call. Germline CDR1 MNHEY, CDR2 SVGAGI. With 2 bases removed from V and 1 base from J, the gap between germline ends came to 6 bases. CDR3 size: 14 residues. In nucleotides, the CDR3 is TGTGCCAGCAGTTACAGTGCAAGCAATCAGCCCCAGCATTTT. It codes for CASSYSASNQPQHF.

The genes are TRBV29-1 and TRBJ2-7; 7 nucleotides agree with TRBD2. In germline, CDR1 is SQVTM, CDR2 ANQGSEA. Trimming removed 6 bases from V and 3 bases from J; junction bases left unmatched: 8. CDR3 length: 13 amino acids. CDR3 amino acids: CSVSGVAFYEQYF. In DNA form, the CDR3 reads TGCAGCGTCAGCGGGGTAGCCTTCTACGAGCAGTACTTC.

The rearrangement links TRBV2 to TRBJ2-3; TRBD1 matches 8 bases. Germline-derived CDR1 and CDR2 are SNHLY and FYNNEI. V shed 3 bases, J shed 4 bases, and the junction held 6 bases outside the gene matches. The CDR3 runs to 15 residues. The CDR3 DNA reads TGTGCCAGCAGTGACCAGGGGGCGCCCCCAGATACGCAGTATTTT. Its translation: CASSDQGAPPDTQYF.

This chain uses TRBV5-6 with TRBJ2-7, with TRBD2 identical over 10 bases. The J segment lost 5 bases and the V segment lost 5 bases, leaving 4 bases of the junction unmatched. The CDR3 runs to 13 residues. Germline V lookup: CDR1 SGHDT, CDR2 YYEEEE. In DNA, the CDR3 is TGTGCCAGCAGTCTAGCGGGAGCCCACGAGCAGTACTTC. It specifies CASSLAGAHEQYF.

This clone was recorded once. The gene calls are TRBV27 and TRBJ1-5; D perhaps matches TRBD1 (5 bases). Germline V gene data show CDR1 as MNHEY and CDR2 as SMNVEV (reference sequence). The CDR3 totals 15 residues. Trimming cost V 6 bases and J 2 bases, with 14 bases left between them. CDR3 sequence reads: CASRDKGLRNQPQHF. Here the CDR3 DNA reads TGTGCCAGCAGGGACAAGGGTTTGCGCAATCAGCCCCAGCATTTT.

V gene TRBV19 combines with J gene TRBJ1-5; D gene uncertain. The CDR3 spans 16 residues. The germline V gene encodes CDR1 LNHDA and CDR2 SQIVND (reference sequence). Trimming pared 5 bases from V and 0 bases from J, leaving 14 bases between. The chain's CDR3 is CASSDLMGRSNQPQHF. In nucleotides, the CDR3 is TGTGCCAGTAGTGACCTGATGGGCCGTAGCAATCAGCCCCAGCATTTT.

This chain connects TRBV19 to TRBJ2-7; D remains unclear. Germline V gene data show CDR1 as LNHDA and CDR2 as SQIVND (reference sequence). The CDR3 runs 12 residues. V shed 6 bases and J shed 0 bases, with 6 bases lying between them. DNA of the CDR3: TGTGCCAGTAGAGCCAGCTCCTACGAGCAGTACTTC. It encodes CASRASSYEQYF.

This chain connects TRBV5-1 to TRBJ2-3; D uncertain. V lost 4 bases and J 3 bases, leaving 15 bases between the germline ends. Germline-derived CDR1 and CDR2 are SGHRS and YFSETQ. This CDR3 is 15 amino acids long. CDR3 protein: CASSAASGGTDTQYF. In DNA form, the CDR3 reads TGCGCCAGCAGCGCGGCGTCAGGTGGGACAGATACGCAGTATTTT.

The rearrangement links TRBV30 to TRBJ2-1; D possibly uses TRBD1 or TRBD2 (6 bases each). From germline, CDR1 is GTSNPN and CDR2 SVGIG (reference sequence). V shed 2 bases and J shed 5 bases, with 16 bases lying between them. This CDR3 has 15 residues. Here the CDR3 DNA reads TGTGCCTGGAGTAGGAGGGGGGCTATTCACAATGAGCAGTTCTTC. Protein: CAWSRRGAIHNEQFF.

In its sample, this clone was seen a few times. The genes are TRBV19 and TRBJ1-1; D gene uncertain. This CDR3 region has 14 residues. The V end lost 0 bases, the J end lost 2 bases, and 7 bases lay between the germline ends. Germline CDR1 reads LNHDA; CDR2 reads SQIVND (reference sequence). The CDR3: CASSIDPANTEAFF. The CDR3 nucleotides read TGTGCCAGTAGTATAGATCCTGCAAACACTGAAGCTTTCTTT.

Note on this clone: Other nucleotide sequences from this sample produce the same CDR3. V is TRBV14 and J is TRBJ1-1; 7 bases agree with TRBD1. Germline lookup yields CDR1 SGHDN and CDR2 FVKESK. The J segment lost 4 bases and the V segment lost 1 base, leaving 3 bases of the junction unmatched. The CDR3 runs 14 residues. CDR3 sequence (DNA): TGTGCCAGCAGCCAAGTCAGGGGGTCCACTGAAGCTTTCTTT. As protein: CASSQVRGSTEAFF.